This TCR beta chain was recorded in a study of spatial heterogeneity in lung cancer. Study context: The average appearance count of each unique TCR and UMI combination in raw reads was more than nine. Points from the study as a whole: Ubiquitous expanded tumor TCRs showed up in blood more at resection than follow-up.

This clonotype has only a few counts. Antigen: not known. TCRdb passed the 5' RACE reads through MiXCR, listing each CDR3 protein once. The data show about 110,000 distinct CDR3 sequences, 11% seen once. Time point in this sample: blood at routine non-recurrence follow-up after resection. Frozen PBMC, nontumor lung or tumor provided whole RNA, which was sequenced unsorted. The sequence came from a female donor with early-stage non-small cell lung cancer. Source: PBMCs, taken at follow-up.

The CDR3 region has the DNA TGTGCCAGCAGCCCGGGACAGGGGCCAGATACGCAGTATTTT. Translating gives CASSPGQGPDTQYF. This chain joins TRBV28 and TRBJ2-3, with TRBD1 matching 10 bases. The V and J ends lost 6 bases and 4 bases, in that order; junction bases with no gene match: 4. CDR3 length: 14 residues. The germline gives CDR1 MDHEN, CDR2 SYDVKM. Based on the CDR3 plus reference TRBV28 and TRBJ2-3, the full variable domain is DVKVTQSSRYLVKRTGEKVFLECVQDMDHENMFWYRQDPGLGLRLIYFSYDVKMKEKGDIPEGYSVSREKKERFSLILESASTNQTSMYLCASSPGQGPDTQYFGPGTRLTVL.